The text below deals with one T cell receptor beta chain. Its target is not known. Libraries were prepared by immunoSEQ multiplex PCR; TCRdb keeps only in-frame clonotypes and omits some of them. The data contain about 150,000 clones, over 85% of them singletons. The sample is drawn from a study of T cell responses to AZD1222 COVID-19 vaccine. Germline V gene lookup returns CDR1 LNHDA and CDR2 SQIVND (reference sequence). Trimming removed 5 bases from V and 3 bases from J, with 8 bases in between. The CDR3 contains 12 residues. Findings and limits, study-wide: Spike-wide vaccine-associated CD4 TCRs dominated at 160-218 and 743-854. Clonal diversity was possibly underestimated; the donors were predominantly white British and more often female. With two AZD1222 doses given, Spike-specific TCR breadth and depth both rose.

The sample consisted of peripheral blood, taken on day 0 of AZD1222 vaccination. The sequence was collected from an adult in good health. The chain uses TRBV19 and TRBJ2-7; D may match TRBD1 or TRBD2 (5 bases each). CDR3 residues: CASSRDGYEQYF. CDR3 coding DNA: TGTGCCAGTAGTCGGGACGGCTACGAGCAGTACTTC.